This TCR beta chain comes out of a study of cytomegalovirus exposure and HLA in healthy donors. About the study: The same platform was used for the roughly 120 validation repertoires and the approximately 670 first-cohort repertoires, a later analysis reported.

The donors were in the approximately 120-subject validation cohort; that cohort was separate from the roughly 660-subject first cohort. From germline, CDR1 is MRHNA and CDR2 SNTAGT. The V gene lost 3 bases and the J gene lost 11 bases, with 15 bases spanning the gap. The CDR3 has 13 residues. Study observations and caveats: The authors listed 150 to 200 TCR beta chains as cytomegalovirus-associated. Diagnosis of cytomegalovirus status made by the classifier reportedly showed high specificity and sensitivity.

About this clone itself: Antigen: not known.

The repertoire was sequenced with immunoSEQ multiplex PCR; TCRdb's copy has only in-frame clones and lacks some. The sample has 150,000 to 250,000 clones, 75% to 85% seen once. The sequenced sample consisted of PBMCs. V and J are TRBV6-4 and TRBJ2-3; weak D call: TRBD1 (6 bases). This receptor was taken from a woman aged 25 to 39 in good health and CMV-seropositive. The CDR3 DNA reads as TGTGCCAGCAGTGAAGGGCCGGACAGCGAGCAGTATTTT. It codes for CASSEGPDSEQYF.